This is a list of T cell receptor beta chains from one sample in a study of T cells after yellow fever vaccination. One entry per CDR3 protein, called by TCRdb with MiXCR from the 5' RACE reads. The data show 450,000 to 650,000 distinct CDR3 sequences, with about 14% seen just once and more than 13% held by the top ten. The sample here was PBMCs, taken on the day of the yellow fever booster vaccination. The source is a young man who received the YFV17D yellow fever vaccine. Both conserved end residues are part of each CDR3. Each record gives: J gene, CDR3 length, V gene, clone size, D gene, CDR3 protein, CDR3 DNA. The D gene is left open where the match is weak. Clone sizes are given selectively: once, few, many, or a class where the clone is expanded.

TRBJ1-6,14,TRBV10-3,-,-,CAISESIQNSPLHF,TGTGCCATCAGTGAGTCGATACAGAATTCACCCCTCCACTTT
TRBJ2-5,11,TRBV20-1,-,-,CSAPIRETQYF,TGCAGTGCTCCGATTAGAGAGACCCAGTACTTC
TRBJ2-2,16,TRBV5-4,once,TRBD2,CASSPLAGDYTGELFF,TGTGCCAGCAGCCCCCTAGCGGGCGACTACACCGGGGAGCTGTTTTTT
TRBJ2-1,16,TRBV5-4,many,TRBD2,CASSLGGTSLESEQFF,TGTGCCAGCAGCTTGGGAGGGACTAGTCTTGAGAGTGAGCAGTTCTTC
TRBJ2-2,16,TRBV19,few,TRBD2,CASSKSGRRNTGELFF,TGTGCCAGTTCAAAAAGCGGGAGGAGGAACACCGGGGAGCTGTTTTTT
TRBJ2-3,15,TRBV7-2,-,-,CASSKRAGIKDTQYF,TGTGCCAGCTCCAAACGGGCAGGGATTAAAGATACGCAGTATTTT
TRBJ2-5,15,TRBV7-8,few,-,CASSLGSAKVETQYF,TGTGCCAGCAGCTTGGGCAGCGCAAAGGTAGAGACCCAGTACTTC
TRBJ2-3,14,TRBV2,-,-,CASSDRTSTDTQYF,TGTGCCAGCAGTGACAGAACGAGCACAGATACGCAGTATTTT
TRBJ2-1,15,TRBV11-2,-,-,CASSPTGTAYNEQFF,TGTGCCAGCAGTCCTACCGGGACCGCCTACAATGAGCAGTTCTTC
TRBJ2-1,17,TRBV18,many,-,CASSPPGGTGARDRQFF,TGTGCCAGCTCACCACCGGGGGGTACAGGAGCGAGGGATCGGCAGTTCTTC
TRBJ2-3,17,TRBV11-2,-,TRBD1,CASRPTGGDRETDTQYF,TGTGCCAGCAGACCTACTGGTGGGGACAGGGAAACAGATACGCAGTATTTT
TRBJ2-7,14,TRBV5-8,-,-,CASSFRTTVYEQYF,TGTGCCAGCAGCTTCCGTACGACAGTCTACGAGCAGTACTTC
TRBJ2-7,14,TRBV20-1,-,-,CSASRLQSSYEQYF,TGCAGTGCTAGCCGACTACAGAGCTCCTACGAGCAGTACTTC
TRBJ2-3,14,TRBV20-1,few,-,CSAECEDRTDTQYF,TGCAGTGCTGAATGCGAGGATCGCACAGATACGCAGTATTTT
TRBJ2-1,16,TRBV4-3,-,TRBD2,CASSQAASGGSDEQFF,TGCGCCAGCAGCCAAGCGGCTAGCGGGGGCAGTGATGAGCAGTTCTTC
TRBJ2-1,16,TRBV6-2/TRBV6-3,-,TRBD2,CASIAGDTPIKNEQFF,TGTGCCAGCATAGCGGGAGATACCCCAATAAAAAATGAGCAGTTCTTC
TRBJ2-1,15,TRBV29-1,few,TRBD2,CSVVAGGRRDNEQFF,TGCAGCGTTGTGGCGGGCGGGAGGAGGGACAATGAGCAGTTCTTC
TRBJ2-5,15,TRBV20-1,-,TRBD1,CSASSPGQGKETQYF,TGCAGTGCTAGCTCCCCGGGACAGGGTAAAGAGACCCAGTACTTC
TRBJ2-1,14,TRBV20-1,-,-,CSASGWGLYNEQFF,TGCAGTGCTAGCGGGTGGGGGCTCTACAATGAGCAGTTCTTC
TRBJ1-3,14,TRBV19,-,-,CASGGGRSGNTIYF,TGTGCCAGTGGCGGGGGAAGGAGTGGAAACACCATATATTTT
TRBJ1-5,15,TRBV7-2,few,-,CASSPQGWGNQPQHF,TGTGCCAGCAGCCCACAGGGATGGGGCAATCAGCCCCAGCATTTT
TRBJ1-5,13,TRBV6-1,few,-,CASSPEGRQPQHF,TGTGCCAGCAGCCCGGAGGGACGCCAGCCCCAGCATTTT
TRBJ2-7,17,TRBV7-9,few,-,CASSLVPSCINSYEQYF,TGTGCCAGCAGCTTAGTCCCCTCATGTATCAACTCCTACGAGCAGTACTTC
TRBJ2-2,13,TRBV19,few,-,CASSILGTGELFF,TGTGCCAGTAGTATCTTGGGCACCGGGGAGCTGTTTTTT
TRBJ1-1,15,TRBV5-1,-,-,CASSFGAGTNTEAFF,TGCGCCAGCAGCTTCGGGGCAGGGACGAACACTGAAGCTTTCTTT
TRBJ2-1,18,TRBV5-1,few,TRBD2,CASSKGLAGAPVYNEQFF,TGCGCCAGCAGCAAGGGACTAGCGGGAGCCCCAGTTTACAATGAGCAGTTCTTC
TRBJ2-7,16,TRBV4-3,-,TRBD2,CASSQGLSSGRGEQYF,TGCGCCAGCAGCCAAGGTCTCTCTAGCGGTCGAGGGGAGCAGTACTTC
TRBJ1-1,17,TRBV4-1,-,-,CASSQDPDSNMPTEAFF,TGCGCCAGCAGCCAAGACCCGGACAGTAATATGCCCACTGAAGCTTTCTTT
TRBJ1-5,13,TRBV12-3/TRBV12-4,-,-,CASSPLIDQPQHF,TGTGCCAGCAGCCCACTAATAGATCAGCCCCAGCATTTT
TRBJ2-4,17,TRBV23-1,-,-,CASSQSVQTLAKNIQYF,TGCGCCAGCAGTCAATCAGTCCAGACTTTAGCCAAAAACATTCAGTACTTC
TRBJ2-3,14,TRBV5-1,-,-,CASSPGLKTDTQYF,TGCGCCAGCAGCCCAGGACTGAAAACAGATACGCAGTATTTT
TRBJ2-7,15,TRBV12-3/TRBV12-4,few,-,CASSLEGTGPYEQYF,TGTGCCAGCAGTTTGGAGGGTACTGGTCCCTACGAGCAGTACTTC
TRBJ1-5,15,TRBV3-1,many,TRBD1,CASSQGGTGPQPQHF,TGTGCCAGCAGCCAAGGTGGGACAGGGCCTCAGCCCCAGCATTTT
TRBJ2-1,15,TRBV7-2,few,-,CASSLSESSYNEQFF,TGTGCCAGCAGCTTAAGCGAGAGCTCCTACAATGAGCAGTTCTTC
TRBJ1-5,14,TRBV21-1,-,-,CASSKSRINQPQHF,TGTGCCAGCAGCAAATCCAGGATCAATCAGCCCCAGCATTTT
TRBJ1-3,17,TRBV12-3/TRBV12-4,few,TRBD1,CASQKSRDSVKRNTIYF,TGTGCCAGCCAGAAAAGCCGGGACAGCGTTAAAAGAAACACCATATATTTT
TRBJ1-5,17,TRBV21-1,few,-,CASSRSRDRESNQPQHF,TGTGCCAGCAGCCGGAGCAGGGACAGGGAGTCCAATCAGCCCCAGCATTTT
TRBJ2-3,14,TRBV7-2,-,-,CASSLDYGAPPQYF,TGTGCCAGCAGCTTAGATTACGGCGCCCCTCCGCAGTATTTT
TRBJ2-1,13,TRBV29-1,-,-,CSSERDLYNEQFF,TGCAGCTCGGAGCGAGACCTCTACAATGAGCAGTTCTTC
TRBJ1-4,13,TRBV29-1,-,-,CSVQGGPNEKLFF,TGCAGCGTTCAAGGAGGTCCTAATGAAAAACTGTTTTTT
TRBJ2-3,16,TRBV20-1,few,TRBD2,CSAREPSGRSTDTQYF,TGCAGTGCTAGAGAACCTAGCGGGAGAAGCACAGATACGCAGTATTTT
TRBJ2-7,12,TRBV20-1,-,-,CSARGLQGEQYF,TGCAGTGCTAGGGGGCTACAGGGCGAGCAGTACTTC
TRBJ2-5,14,TRBV12-3/TRBV12-4,few,-,CASSLSWGRETQYF,TGTGCCAGCAGTTTATCCTGGGGGCGAGAGACCCAGTACTTC
TRBJ2-5,11,TRBV12-3/TRBV12-4,many,-,CASSFLETQYF,TGTGCCAGCAGCTTCTTAGAGACCCAGTACTTC
TRBJ2-4,15,TRBV12-3/TRBV12-4,few,TRBD1,CASTMGDRSLNIQYF,TGTGCCAGCACCATGGGGGACAGGAGTCTAAACATTCAGTACTTC
TRBJ1-1,13,TRBV6-2/TRBV6-3,-,-,CASSTRVHTEAFF,TGTGCCAGCAGTACCCGAGTGCACACTGAAGCTTTCTTT
TRBJ2-7,13,TRBV28,-,TRBD1,CASRQGTLNEQYF,TGTGCCAGCCGACAGGGAACCTTGAACGAGCAGTACTTC
TRBJ2-3,17,TRBV24-1,few,TRBD1,CATSDLTQGGETDTQYF,TGTGCCACCAGTGATCTAACCCAAGGGGGCGAGACAGATACGCAGTATTTT
TRBJ2-1,16,TRBV14,-,-,CASSLAVAAFYNEQFF,TGTGCCAGCAGCCTAGCAGTGGCAGCCTTCTACAATGAGCAGTTCTTC
TRBJ2-7,15,TRBV4-3,few,TRBD2,CASSRGLAEAYEQYF,TGCGCCAGCAGCCGAGGACTAGCGGAGGCCTACGAGCAGTACTTC
TRBJ2-7,15,TRBV11-2,few,TRBD1,CASSTSTGLPSEQYF,TGTGCCAGCAGCACATCGACAGGGCTACCCTCCGAGCAGTACTTC
TRBJ2-1,16,TRBV9,-,TRBD2,CASSVVVLANYNEQFF,TGTGCCAGCAGCGTAGTAGTACTAGCGAACTACAATGAGCAGTTCTTC
TRBJ1-5,15,TRBV15,few,-,CATSRDRRAGQPQHF,TGTGCCACCAGCAGAGATCGTAGGGCCGGTCAGCCCCAGCATTTT
TRBJ1-5,16,TRBV15,-,TRBD1,CATSNLGTGPNQPQHF,TGTGCCACCAGCAATTTAGGGACAGGTCCCAATCAGCCCCAGCATTTT
TRBJ2-3,14,TRBV3-1,-,-,CASSPRNSTDTQYF,TGTGCCAGCAGCCCCCGAAACAGCACAGATACGCAGTATTTT
TRBJ2-7,16,TRBV29-1,-,-,CSAQARKGGPSYEQYF,TGCAGCGCCCAAGCCCGTAAAGGCGGCCCCTCCTACGAGCAGTACTTC
TRBJ2-5,12,TRBV10-3,-,-,CAISATSETQYF,TGTGCCATCAGTGCCACTAGTGAGACCCAGTACTTC
TRBJ2-7,16,TRBV5-5,-,-,CASRRSSPQSSYEQYF,TGTGCCAGCAGAAGATCGTCTCCTCAGAGCTCCTACGAGCAGTACTTC
TRBJ2-1,13,TRBV24-1,-,TRBD1,CATSGQGFGEQFF,TGTGCCACCAGTGGACAGGGGTTCGGTGAGCAGTTCTTC